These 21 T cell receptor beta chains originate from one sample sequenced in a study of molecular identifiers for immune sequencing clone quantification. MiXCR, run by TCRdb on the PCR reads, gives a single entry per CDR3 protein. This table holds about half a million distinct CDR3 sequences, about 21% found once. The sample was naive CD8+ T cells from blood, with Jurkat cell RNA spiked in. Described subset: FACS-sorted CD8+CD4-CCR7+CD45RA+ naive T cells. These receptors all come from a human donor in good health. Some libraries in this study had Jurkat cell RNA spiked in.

CDR3 in DNA: TGTGCCAGCAGTTTATCGGTGAGGTTCACAGATACGCAGTATTTT. Its translation is CASSLSVRFTDTQYF. The gene calls are TRBV27 and TRBJ2-3; D not certain. CDR3 length equals 15 residues. From germline, CDR1 is MNHEY and CDR2 SMNVEV (reference sequence). V was cut by 0 bases and J by 2 bases, with 9 bases left in between.

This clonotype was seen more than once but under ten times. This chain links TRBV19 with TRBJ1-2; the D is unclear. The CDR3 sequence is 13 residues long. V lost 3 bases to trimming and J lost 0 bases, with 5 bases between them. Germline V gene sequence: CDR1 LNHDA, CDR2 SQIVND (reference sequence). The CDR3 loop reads CASSMAPNYGYTF. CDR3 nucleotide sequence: TGTGCCAGTAGTATGGCGCCTAACTATGGCTACACCTTC.

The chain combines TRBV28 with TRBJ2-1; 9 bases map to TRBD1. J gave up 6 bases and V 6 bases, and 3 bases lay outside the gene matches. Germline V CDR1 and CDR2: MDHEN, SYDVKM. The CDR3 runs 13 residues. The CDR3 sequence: CASRSGQGNEQFF. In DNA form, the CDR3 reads TGTGCCAGCAGGTCGGGACAGGGCAATGAGCAGTTCTTC. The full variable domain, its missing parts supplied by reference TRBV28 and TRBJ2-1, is DVKVTQSSRYLVKRTGEKVFLECVQDMDHENMFWYRQDPGLGLRLIYFSYDVKMKEKGDIPEGYSVSREKKERFSLILESASTNQTSMYLCASRSGQGNEQFFGPGTRLTVL.

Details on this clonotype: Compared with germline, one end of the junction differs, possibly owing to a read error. CDR3 residues: CASSSLAKSIQYF. Here the CDR3 DNA reads TGTGCCAGCAGTTCGCTAGCCAAAAGCATTCAGTACTTC. The rearrangement links TRBV27 to TRBJ2-4; possibly TRBD2 for D (5 bases). CDR3 length equals 13 residues. Germline V lookup: CDR1 MNHEY, CDR2 SMNVEV (reference sequence).

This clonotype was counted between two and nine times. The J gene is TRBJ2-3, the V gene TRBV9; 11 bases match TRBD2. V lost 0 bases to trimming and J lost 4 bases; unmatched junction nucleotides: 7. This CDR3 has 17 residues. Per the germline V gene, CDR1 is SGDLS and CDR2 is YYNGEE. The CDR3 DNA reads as TGTGCCAGCAGCGTAGATGAACTAGCGGGAGTATCAGATACGCAGTATTTT. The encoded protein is CASSVDELAGVSDTQYF.

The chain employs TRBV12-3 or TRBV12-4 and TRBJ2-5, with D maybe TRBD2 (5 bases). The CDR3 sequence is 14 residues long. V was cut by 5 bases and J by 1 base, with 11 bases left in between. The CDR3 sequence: CASSHASLQETQYF. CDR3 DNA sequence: TGTGCCAGCAGTCATGCTAGCCTCCAAGAGACCCAGTACTTC.

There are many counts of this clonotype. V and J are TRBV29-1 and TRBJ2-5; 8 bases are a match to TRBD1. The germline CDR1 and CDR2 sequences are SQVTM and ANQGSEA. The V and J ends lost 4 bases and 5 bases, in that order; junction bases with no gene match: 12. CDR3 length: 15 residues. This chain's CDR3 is CSVAPADRAGETQYF. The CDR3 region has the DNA TGCAGCGTTGCACCCGCGGACAGGGCAGGGGAGACCCAGTACTTC.

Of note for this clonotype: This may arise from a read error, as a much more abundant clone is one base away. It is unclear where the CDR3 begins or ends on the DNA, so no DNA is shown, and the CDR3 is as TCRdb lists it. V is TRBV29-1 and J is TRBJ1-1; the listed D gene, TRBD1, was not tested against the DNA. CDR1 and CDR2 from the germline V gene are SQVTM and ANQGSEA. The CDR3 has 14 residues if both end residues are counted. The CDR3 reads CSVEFGAGNTEAFF.

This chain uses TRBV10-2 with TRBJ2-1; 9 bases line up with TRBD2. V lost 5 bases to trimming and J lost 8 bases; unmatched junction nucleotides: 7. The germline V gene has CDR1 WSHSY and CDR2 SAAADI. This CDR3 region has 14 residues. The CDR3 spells CASSSPGLADEQFF. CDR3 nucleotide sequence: TGCGCCAGCAGTTCTCCGGGACTAGCCGATGAGCAGTTCTTC.

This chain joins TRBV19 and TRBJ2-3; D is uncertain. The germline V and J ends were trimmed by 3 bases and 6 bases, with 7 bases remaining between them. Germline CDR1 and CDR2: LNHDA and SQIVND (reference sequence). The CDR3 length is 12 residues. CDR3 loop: CASSMTRDTQYF. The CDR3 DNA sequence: TGTGCCAGTAGTATGACCAGGGATACGCAGTATTTT.

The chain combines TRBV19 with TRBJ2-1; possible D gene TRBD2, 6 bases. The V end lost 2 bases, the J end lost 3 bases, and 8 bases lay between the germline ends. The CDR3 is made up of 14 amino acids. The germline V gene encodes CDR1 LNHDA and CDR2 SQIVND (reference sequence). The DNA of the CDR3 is TGTGCCAGTAGTATAAGCGGGTTCTACAATGAGCAGTTCTTC. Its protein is CASSISGFYNEQFF.

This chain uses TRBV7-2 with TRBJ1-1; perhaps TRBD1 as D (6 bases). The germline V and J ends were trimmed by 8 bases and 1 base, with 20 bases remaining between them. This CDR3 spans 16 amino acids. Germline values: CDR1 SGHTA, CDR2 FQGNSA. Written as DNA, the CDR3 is TGTGCCAGCGGCTCCCACCCGGGACAAACGAACACTGAAGCTTTCTTT. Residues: CASGSHPGQTNTEAFF.

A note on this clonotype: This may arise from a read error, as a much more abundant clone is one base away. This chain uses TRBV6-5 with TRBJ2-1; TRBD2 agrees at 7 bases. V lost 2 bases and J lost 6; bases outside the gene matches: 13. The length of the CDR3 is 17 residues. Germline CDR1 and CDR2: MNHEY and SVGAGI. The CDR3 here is CASSYGLGRVACNEQFF. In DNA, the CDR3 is TGTGCCAGCAGTTACGGGTTAGGGAGGGTCGCCTGCAATGAGCAGTTCTTC.

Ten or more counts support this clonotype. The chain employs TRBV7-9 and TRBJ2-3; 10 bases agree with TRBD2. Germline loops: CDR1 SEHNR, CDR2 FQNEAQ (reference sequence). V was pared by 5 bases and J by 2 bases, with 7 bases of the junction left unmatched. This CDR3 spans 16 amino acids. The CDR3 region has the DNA TGTGCCAGCAGCCCAGTACTAGCGGGGACCACAGATACGCAGTATTTT. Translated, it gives CASSPVLAGTTDTQYF.

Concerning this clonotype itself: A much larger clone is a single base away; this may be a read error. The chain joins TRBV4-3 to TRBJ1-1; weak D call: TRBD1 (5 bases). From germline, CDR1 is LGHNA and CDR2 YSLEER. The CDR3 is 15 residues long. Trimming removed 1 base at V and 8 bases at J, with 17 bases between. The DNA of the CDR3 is TGCGCCAGCAGCCAAGGCTGGGGACTTGTTATCGAAGCTTTCTTT. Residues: CASSQGWGLVIEAFF.

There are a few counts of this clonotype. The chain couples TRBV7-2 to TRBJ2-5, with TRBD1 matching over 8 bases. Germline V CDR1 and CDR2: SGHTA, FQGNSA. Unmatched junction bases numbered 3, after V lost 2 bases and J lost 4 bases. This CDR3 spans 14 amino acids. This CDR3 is CASSLMGQAETQYF. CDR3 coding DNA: TGTGCCAGCAGCTTAATGGGACAGGCAGAGACCCAGTACTTC.

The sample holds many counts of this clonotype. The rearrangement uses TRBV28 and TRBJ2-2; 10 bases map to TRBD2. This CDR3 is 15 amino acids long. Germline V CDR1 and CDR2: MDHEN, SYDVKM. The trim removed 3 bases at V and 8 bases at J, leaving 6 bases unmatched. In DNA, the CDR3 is TGTGCCAGCAGTTTTTCTAGCGGGAGTTCTGGGGAGCTGTTTTTT. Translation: CASSFSSGSSGELFF.

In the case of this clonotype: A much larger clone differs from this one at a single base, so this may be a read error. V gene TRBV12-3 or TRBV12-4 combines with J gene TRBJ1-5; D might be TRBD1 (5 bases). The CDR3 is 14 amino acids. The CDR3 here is CTSRDSQGNQPQHF. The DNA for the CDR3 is TGTACCAGCCGGGACTCTCAAGGGAATCAGCCCCAGCATTTT.

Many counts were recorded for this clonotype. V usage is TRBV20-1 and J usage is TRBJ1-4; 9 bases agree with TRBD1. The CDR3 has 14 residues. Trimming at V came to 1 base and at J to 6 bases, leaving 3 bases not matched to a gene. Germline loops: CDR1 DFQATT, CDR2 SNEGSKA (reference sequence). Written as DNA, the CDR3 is TGCAGTGCTAGAGGACAGGGGGAGTATGAAAAACTGTTTTTT. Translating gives CSARGQGEYEKLFF.

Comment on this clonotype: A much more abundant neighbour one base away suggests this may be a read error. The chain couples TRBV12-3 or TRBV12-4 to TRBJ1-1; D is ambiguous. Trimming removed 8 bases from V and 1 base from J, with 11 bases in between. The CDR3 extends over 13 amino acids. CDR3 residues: CASGPQQNTEAFF. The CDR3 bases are TGTGCCAGCGGGCCCCAGCAGAACACTGAAGCTTTCTTT.

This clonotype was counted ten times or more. This CDR3 reads CSAPWTGGNSLNTEAFF. DNA of the CDR3: TGCAGTGCTCCATGGACAGGGGGCAATTCTCTGAACACTGAAGCTTTCTTT. The chain carries TRBV20-1 and TRBJ1-1; 11 nucleotides agree with TRBD1. Germline CDR1 DFQATT, CDR2 SNEGSKA (reference sequence). V trimming: 5 bases; J trimming: 0 bases; junction bases outside the gene matches: 11. The CDR3 sequence is 17 residues long.